The 15 T cell receptor beta chains in this list originate from one sample, sequenced in a study of T cells after posttransplantation cyclophosphamide. Controls had myeloablative marrow grafts with methotrexate and calcineurin inhibitor, sampled at 1 year. Clones were sequenced by immunoSEQ multiplex PCR, and TCRdb holds only the in-frame ones, with some missing. Of 15,000 to 20,000 clones listed, 70% to 90% are singletons. The sample here was PBMCs, taken just under 450 days after allogeneic stem cell transplant with calcineurin inhibitor and methotrexate. The receptors come from a young adult male patient who received an allogeneic stem cell transplant from an unrelated donor, was CMV-positive, and had acute and chronic GVHD. The graft donor may be the source of some T cells.

The chain carries TRBV19 and TRBJ2-4; a possible D gene is TRBD1 (7 bases). V was pared by 9 bases and J by 1 base, with 10 bases between. From germline, CDR1 is LNHDA and CDR2 SQIVND (reference sequence). CDR3 length: 13 amino acids. Written as DNA, the CDR3 is TGTGCCAGGACAGGGAGGGCCAAAAACATTCAGTACTTC. Translating it yields CARTGRAKNIQYF. The variable domain in full, completed from reference TRBV19 and TRBJ2-4, reads DGGITQSPKYLFRKEGQNVTLSCEQNLNHDAMYWYRQDPGQGLRLIYYSQIVNDFQKGDIAEGYSVSREKKESFPLTVTSAQKNPTAFYLCARTGRAKNIQYFGAGTRLSVL.

The chain combines TRBV4-3 with TRBJ2-2; 9 bases match TRBD2. The V and J ends lost 4 bases and 6 bases, in that order; junction bases with no gene match: 9. The germline gives CDR1 LGHNA, CDR2 YSLEER. There are 16 residues in the CDR3. This chain's CDR3 is CASSLQVAGVPGELFF. In nucleotides, the CDR3 is TGCGCCAGCAGCCTCCAAGTAGCGGGAGTGCCCGGGGAGCTGTTTTTT.

Comments on this clone: Other DNA sequences in the same sample also yield this CDR3. The CDR3 DNA sequence: TGTGCCAGCAGCCTGGGGACTAGCGGGGGGCGCACAGATACGCAGTATTTT. Translated, it gives CASSLGTSGGRTDTQYF. The gene calls are TRBV14 and TRBJ2-3; TRBD2 matches at 15 bases. Germline trimming cut 4 bases from V and 1 base from J; bases unmatched to any gene: 3. Germline loops: CDR1 SGHDN, CDR2 FVKESK. The CDR3 extends over 17 amino acids.

The CDR3 DNA follows: TGTGCCAGCAGTCTCCCGCGGGTAAGCTCCTACAATGAGCAGTTCTTC. It encodes CASSLPRVSSYNEQFF. V usage is TRBV11-2 and J usage is TRBJ2-1, with a tentative D call TRBD2 (5 bases). In germline, CDR1 is SGHAT, CDR2 FQNNGV. V gave up 6 bases and J gave up 0 bases, with 15 bases separating them. The CDR3 is made up of 16 amino acids.

The chain recombines TRBV9 with TRBJ1-3; tentatively, D is TRBD1 (6 bases). This CDR3 has 17 residues. Trimming cost V 4 bases and J 4 bases, with 21 bases left between them. Per germline, CDR1 SGDLS and CDR2 YYNGEE. The DNA for the CDR3 is TGTGCCAGCAGCTCCCGCGGGGGGGGCGTAGAAGGAAACACCATATATTTT. Its translation is CASSSRGGGVEGNTIYF.

V is TRBV6-4 and J is TRBJ2-3, with 12 nucleotides matching TRBD2. Germline loops: CDR1 MRHNA, CDR2 SNTAGT. Trimming removed 5 bases from V and 5 bases from J; junction bases left unmatched: 2. CDR3 size: 14 residues. The CDR3, as DNA: TGTGCCAGCAGTCCGGGACTAGCGGGAGATACGCAGTATTTT. Its protein is CASSPGLAGDTQYF.

The gene calls are TRBV11-2 and TRBJ1-1; a weak D match, TRBD1 (5 bases). Trimming shortened V by 0 bases and J by 6 bases, and 26 bases separated the two germline ends. Germline V gives CDR1 SGHAT, CDR2 FQNNGV. The CDR3 is 19 amino acids. The CDR3, as DNA: TGTGCCAGCAGCTTAGATAGGTCGAAGGTACAGGCGCACGCGGCTGAAGCTTTCTTT. It is translated as CASSLDRSKVQAHAAEAFF.

The chain combines TRBV7-6 with TRBJ2-5; D is perhaps TRBD2 (6 bases). The CDR3 extends over 15 amino acids. V lost 5 bases and J 2 bases, leaving 15 bases between the germline ends. The V gene's germline CDR1 is SGHVS and CDR2 FNYEAQ. This CDR3 is CASSPSGLAQETQYF. CDR3 nucleotides: TGTGCCAGCAGCCCGAGCGGGCTAGCGCAAGAGACCCAGTACTTC.

This sequence joins TRBV15 and TRBJ1-5; D unclear. V was shortened by 0 bases and J by 6 bases, with 12 bases between the two germline ends. Germline V gene sequence: CDR1 LNHNV, CDR2 YYDKDF (reference sequence). The CDR3 has 15 amino acids. CDR3 loop: CATSRDRQDGQPQHF. Written as DNA, the CDR3 is TGTGCCACCAGCAGAGATCGCCAGGATGGTCAGCCCCAGCATTTT.

A word on this clone: One end of the junction does not line up with germline, which may come from a read error. This rearrangement joins TRBV6-5 to TRBJ1-3, with a possible D match to TRBD1 (5 bases). This CDR3 has 15 amino acids. Per the germline V gene, CDR1 is MNHEY and CDR2 is SVGAGI. The DNA for the CDR3 is TGTGCCAGCAGCCTATACAGGAGCTCTGGAAACGCCATATATTTT. It codes for CASSLYRSSGNAIYF.

This chain links TRBV5-6 with TRBJ1-1, with TRBD1 matching over 7 bases. V lost 1 base, J lost 4 bases, and 13 bases stayed unmatched. Germline V lookup: CDR1 SGHDT, CDR2 YYEEEE. CDR3 length equals 17 residues. CDR3 region: CASSLQGLQGMGTEAFF. DNA for the CDR3: TGTGCCAGCAGCTTGCAGGGATTACAGGGGATGGGCACTGAAGCTTTCTTT.

This clone is a singleton in its sample. The chain has TRBV7-7 and TRBJ2-1; 9 nucleotides match TRBD2. Germline V gives CDR1 SSHAT, CDR2 FNYEAQ (reference sequence). The V and J ends lost 1 base and 7 bases, in that order; junction bases with no gene match: 8. The CDR3 extends over 16 amino acids. CDR3 in amino acids: CASSLGGGGGMNEQFF. The CDR3 DNA sequence: TGTGCCAGCAGCTTAGGGGGCGGGGGGGGCATGAATGAGCAGTTCTTC.

The chain combines TRBV19 with TRBJ2-5; D ambiguous. The CDR3 extends over 15 amino acids. Between the trimmed V and J ends, which lost 4 bases and 2 bases, there was a span of 14 bases. Germline V gene sequence: CDR1 LNHDA, CDR2 SQIVND (reference sequence). The CDR3 loop reads CASSRLAGQQETQYF. The CDR3 bases are TGTGCCAGTAGTAGGCTTGCAGGCCAACAAGAGACCCAGTACTTC.

This chain links TRBV7-9 with TRBJ2-2; 11 nucleotides line up with TRBD2. Germline V CDR1 and CDR2: SEHNR, FQNEAQ (reference sequence). This CDR3 has 12 residues. The CDR3 reads CAGTSGTGELFF. As DNA, the CDR3 is TGTGCGGGGACTAGCGGCACCGGGGAGCTGTTTTTT.

A note on this clone: The same CDR3 arises from other DNA sequences in this sample as well. This chain joins TRBV5-6 and TRBJ2-3, with 9 bases that match TRBD2. This CDR3 spans 13 amino acids. Looked up from germline, CDR1 is SGHDT and CDR2 is YYEEEE. Germline trimming cut 5 bases from V and 8 bases from J; bases unmatched to any gene: 6. CDR3 bases: TGTGCCAGCAGGCGGGGGGGCGAGGGTACGCAGTATTTT. It yields the protein CASRRGGEGTQYF.